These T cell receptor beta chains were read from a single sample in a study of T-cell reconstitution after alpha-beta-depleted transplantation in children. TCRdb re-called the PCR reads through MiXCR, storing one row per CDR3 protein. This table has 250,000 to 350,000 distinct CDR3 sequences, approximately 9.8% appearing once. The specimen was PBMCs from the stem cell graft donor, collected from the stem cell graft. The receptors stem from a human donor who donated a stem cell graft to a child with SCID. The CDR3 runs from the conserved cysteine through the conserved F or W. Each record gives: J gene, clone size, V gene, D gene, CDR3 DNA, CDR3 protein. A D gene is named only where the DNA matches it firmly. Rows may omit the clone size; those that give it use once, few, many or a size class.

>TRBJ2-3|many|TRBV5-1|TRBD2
TGCGCCAGCAGCTTGTATGCTAGCGGGGACACAGATACGCAGTATTTT
CASSLYASGDTDTQYF
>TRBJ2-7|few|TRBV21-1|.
TGTGCCAGCAGCAAAGGGGAATCGGACTACTCCTACGAGCAGTACTTC
CASSKGESDYSYEQYF
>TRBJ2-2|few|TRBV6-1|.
TGTGCCAGCAGTCCACAGAGGCGCATGAGGGGCACCGGGGAGCTGTTTTTT
CASSPQRRMRGTGELFF
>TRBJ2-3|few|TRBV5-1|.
TGCGCCAGCAGCGCACTAGCCACCCCCACAGATACGCAGTATTTT
CASSALATPTDTQYF
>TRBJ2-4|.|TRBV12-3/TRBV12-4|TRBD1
TGTGCCAGCAGTCCGACAGGGCCCAAAAACATTCAGTACTTC
CASSPTGPKNIQYF
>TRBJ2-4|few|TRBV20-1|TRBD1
TGCAGTGCCTACAGGACAGGGGGCTTGGGCATTCAGTACTTC
CSAYRTGGLGIQYF
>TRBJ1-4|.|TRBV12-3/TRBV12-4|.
TGTGCCAGTTCTGGGGGGGAGTATAATGAAAAACTGTTTTTT
CASSGGEYNEKLFF
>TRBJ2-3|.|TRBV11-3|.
TGTGCCAGCAGCTTACGGGTAGGGGATACGCAGTATTTT
CASSLRVGDTQYF
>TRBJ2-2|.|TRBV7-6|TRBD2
TGTGCCAGCGCCTCTAGCGGGGGGGTCTACACCGGGGAGCTGTTTTTT
CASASSGGVYTGELFF
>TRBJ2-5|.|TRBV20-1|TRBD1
TGCAGTGCACCGGGACAGGGGTTGGAGACCCAGTACTTC
CSAPGQGLETQYF
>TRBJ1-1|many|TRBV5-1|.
TGCGCCAGCAGCCGACAGTCGAACACTGAAGCTTTCTTT
CASSRQSNTEAFF
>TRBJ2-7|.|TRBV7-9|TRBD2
TGTGCCAGCAGCTTCCCTGCTGCGGGCGGGGGCGAGCAGTACTTC
CASSFPAAGGGEQYF
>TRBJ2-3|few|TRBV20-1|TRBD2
TGCAGTGCTAGAGGGTCCGGGGGGGGCGGGGATACGCAGTATTTT
CSARGSGGGGDTQYF
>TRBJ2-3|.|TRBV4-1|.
TGCGCCAGCAGCCAAGAGAGCGGCTACACAGATACGCAGTATTTT
CASSQESGYTDTQYF
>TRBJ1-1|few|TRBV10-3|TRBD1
TGTGCCATCAGTGAGCGGACAGGGGGCCCCAGCACTGAAGCTTTCTTT
CAISERTGGPSTEAFF
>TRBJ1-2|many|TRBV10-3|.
TGTGCCATCAGTGACCCCGCAGACAGGATGAGTCACTATGGCTACACCTTC
CAISDPADRMSHYGYTF
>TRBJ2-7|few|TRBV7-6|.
TGTGCCAGCAGCTTAATCCCTTGGGTCGGGGATGGGAACGAGCAGTACTTC
CASSLIPWVGDGNEQYF
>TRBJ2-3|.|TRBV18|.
TGTGCCAGCTCACCACCGCAGGTATCAGATACGCAGTATTTT
CASSPPQVSDTQYF
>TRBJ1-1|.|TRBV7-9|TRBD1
TGTGCCAGCAGCCCCGGACAGGGATTGAACACTGAAGCTTTCTTT
CASSPGQGLNTEAFF
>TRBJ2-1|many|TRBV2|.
TGTGCCAGCAGTGAAGGGACGGGCGAGCAGTTCTTC
CASSEGTGEQFF
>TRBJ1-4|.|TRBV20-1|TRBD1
TGCAGTGTATACAGGGGCTCGGGGGAAAAACTGTTTTTT
CSVYRGSGEKLFF
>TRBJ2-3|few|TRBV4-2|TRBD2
TGTGCCAGCAGCCAAGCTCAGGCTAGCGGGGGCACAGATACGCAGTATTTT
CASSQAQASGGTDTQYF
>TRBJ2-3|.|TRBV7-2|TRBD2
TGTGCCAGCAGCCCTCAATGGGGCGGGGGTATGATAGATACGCAGTATTTT
CASSPQWGGGMIDTQYF
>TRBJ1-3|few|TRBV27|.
TGTGCCAGCAGTCCTTCGGGAGGAAACACCATATATTTT
CASSPSGGNTIYF
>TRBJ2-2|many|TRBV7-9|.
TGTGCCAGCAGGCTACAGGGAACCGGGGAGCTGTTTTTT
CASRLQGTGELFF
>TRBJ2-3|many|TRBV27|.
TGTGCCAGCAGTTATCGGGATACGCAGTATTTT
CASSYRDTQYF
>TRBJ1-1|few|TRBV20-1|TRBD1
TGCAGTGCTAGAGAAAGATTGAGGGGACAGGGGTTGAACACTGAAGCTTTCTTT
CSARERLRGQGLNTEAFF
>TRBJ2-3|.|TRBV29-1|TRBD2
TGCAGCGTGGAGCGGGGGGTAGATACGCAGTATTTT
CSVERGVDTQYF
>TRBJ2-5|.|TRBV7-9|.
TGTGCCAGCAGCCCCGCTCTTCAACAAGAGACCCAGTACTTC
CASSPALQQETQYF
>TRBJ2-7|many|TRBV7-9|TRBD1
TGTGCCAGCAGCTCCCTAGACAGGGGAGACTACGAGCAGTACTTC
CASSSLDRGDYEQYF
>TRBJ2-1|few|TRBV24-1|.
TGTGCCACCAGTGATAGGAGGTCAAGCTCCTACAATGAGCAGTTCTTC
CATSDRRSSSYNEQFF
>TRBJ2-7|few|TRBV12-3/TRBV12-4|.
TGTGCCAGCAGTTTCCCCACAGGGAGGAGCGAGCAGTACTTC
CASSFPTGRSEQYF
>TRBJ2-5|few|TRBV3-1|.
TGTGCCAGCAGCCTGGTACGGGGTTTAGGAGAGACCCAGTACTTC
CASSLVRGLGETQYF
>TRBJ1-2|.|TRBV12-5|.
TGTGCTAGTGGTTTGCCACCCGGCTATGGCTACACCTTC
CASGLPPGYGYTF
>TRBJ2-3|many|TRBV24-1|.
TGTGCCACCAGTGCGGGGCTAGGGGCAGATACGCAGTATTTT
CATSAGLGADTQYF
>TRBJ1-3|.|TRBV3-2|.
TGTGCCAGCGAGGGCACAATGGAAGGAAACACCATATATTTT
CASEGTMEGNTIYF
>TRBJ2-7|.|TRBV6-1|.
TGTGCCAGCAGTGAAGCAGTCAGCGAGCAGTACTTC
CASSEAVSEQYF
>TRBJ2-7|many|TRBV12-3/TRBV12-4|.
TGTGCCAGCAGTTTAAGTCAGGGGCCCTACGAGCAGTACTTC
CASSLSQGPYEQYF
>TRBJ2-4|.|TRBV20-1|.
TGCAGTGCGCGAGAGGCCATAGCCAAAAACATTCAGTACTTC
CSAREAIAKNIQYF
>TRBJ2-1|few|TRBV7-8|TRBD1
TGTGCCAGCAGCCCCTCGGACAGGGTGTCTGAGCAGTTCTTC
CASSPSDRVSEQFF
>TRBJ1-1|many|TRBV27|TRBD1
TGTGCCAGCGGGGAGGTAAGAACAGGGGGAATGGACACTGAAGCTTTCTTT
CASGEVRTGGMDTEAFF
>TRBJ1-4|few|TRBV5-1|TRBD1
TGCGCCAGCAGCCCGGAAGGACAGGGTGGAAAACTGTTTTTT
CASSPEGQGGKLFF
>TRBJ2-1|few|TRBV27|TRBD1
TGTGCCAGCAGGAAACAGGGGGGAAGCTCCTACAATGAGCAGTTCTTC
CASRKQGGSSYNEQFF
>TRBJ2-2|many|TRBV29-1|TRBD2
TGCAGCGCAGAGAGGTCAGCGGGGGGGCCCATCGGGGAGCTGTTTTTT
CSAERSAGGPIGELFF
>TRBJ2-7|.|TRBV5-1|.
TGCGCCAGCAGCCCCTCGCAGGTTCACGAGCAGTACTTC
CASSPSQVHEQYF